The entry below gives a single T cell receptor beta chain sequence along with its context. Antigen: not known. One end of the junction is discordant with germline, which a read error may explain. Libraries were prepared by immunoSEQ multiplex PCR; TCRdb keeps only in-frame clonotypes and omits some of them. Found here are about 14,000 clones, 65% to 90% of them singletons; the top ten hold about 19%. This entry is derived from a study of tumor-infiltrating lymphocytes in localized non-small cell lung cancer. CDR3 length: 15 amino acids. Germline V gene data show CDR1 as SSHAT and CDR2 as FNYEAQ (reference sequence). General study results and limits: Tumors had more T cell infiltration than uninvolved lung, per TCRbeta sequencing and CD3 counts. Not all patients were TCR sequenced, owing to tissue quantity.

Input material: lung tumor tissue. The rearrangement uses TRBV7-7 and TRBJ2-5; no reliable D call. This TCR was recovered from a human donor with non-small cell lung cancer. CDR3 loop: CASSASHGSEETQYF. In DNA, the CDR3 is TGTGCTAGCAGCGCCTCGCACGGCTCCGAGGAGACCCAGTACTTC.